The 27 T cell receptor beta chains below were found in one sample sequenced in a study of T cell responses to AZD1222 COVID-19 vaccine. Sequencing used immunoSEQ multiplex PCR; TCRdb keeps in-frame clones, though not all of them. The sample lists about 76,000 clones, 70% to 80% occurring once. The sequenced sample was peripheral blood, obtained 28 days after the second dose of the MenACWY control vaccine. The receptors come from an adult who received the MenACWY meningococcal vaccine as a control.

This rearrangement joins TRBV7-2 to TRBJ1-2; a possible D gene is TRBD1 (6 bases). V was trimmed by 0 bases and J by 6 bases, leaving 14 bases between them. CDR1 and CDR2 (germline): SGHTA, FQGNSA. CDR3 length: 15 amino acids. CDR3 sequence: CASSLARFGGHGYTF. CDR3 nucleotide sequence: TGTGCCAGCAGCTTAGCGCGCTTCGGGGGGCATGGCTACACCTTC.

This clone has a single count. This chain uses TRBV2 with TRBJ2-2, with 11 bases lining up with TRBD2. The V and J ends lost 3 bases and 5 bases, in that order; junction bases with no gene match: 2. Germline values: CDR1 SNHLY, CDR2 FYNNEI. The CDR3 has 15 amino acids. CDR3 sequence (DNA): TGTGCCAGCAGTGAGACTAGCGGGATAACCGGGGAGCTGTTTTTT. Translating it yields CASSETSGITGELFF.

The chain carries TRBV9 and TRBJ1-2; TRBD1 agrees at 8 bases. The CDR3 runs 15 residues. The germline V gene has CDR1 SGDLS and CDR2 YYNGEE. J lost 2 bases, V lost 4 bases, and 7 bases had no gene match. CDR3 bases: TGTGCCAGCAGCCCCCAAGGACAGGGAAACTATGGCTACACCTTC. Its translation: CASSPQGQGNYGYTF.

The chain joins TRBV28 to TRBJ1-4; the D is unclear. The CDR3 extends over 14 amino acids. Germline CDR1 is MDHEN and CDR2 is SYDVKM. The V and J ends lost 7 bases and 7 bases respectively, with 16 bases between them. CDR3 loop: CASNNFPGGEKLFF. The CDR3 nucleotides read TGTGCCAGCAATAACTTCCCAGGAGGTGAAAAACTGTTTTTT.

The rearrangement uses TRBV5-6 and TRBJ1-1; D perhaps matches TRBD1 (5 bases). V lost 0 bases and J 1 base, leaving 10 bases between the germline ends. Germline V lookup: CDR1 SGHDT, CDR2 YYEEEE. The length of the CDR3 is 15 residues. The CDR3 coding sequence is TGTGCCAGCAGCTTGGCGGTAGGACAGAACACTGAAGCTTTCTTT. The encoded protein is CASSLAVGQNTEAFF.

CDR3 sequence reads: CASSHQRDQPQHF. The CDR3 DNA follows: TGTGCCAGCAGCCACCAACGGGATCAGCCCCAGCATTTT. The chain recombines TRBV6-5 with TRBJ1-5, with D hard to call. The CDR3 loop spans 13 amino acids. V lost 6 bases and J 5 bases, leaving 11 bases between the germline ends. The germline V gene encodes CDR1 MNHEY and CDR2 SVGAGI.

This sequence joins TRBV6-1 and TRBJ1-2; 8 bases line up with TRBD1. Germline V lookup: CDR1 MNHNS, CDR2 SASEGT. Trimming cost V 1 base and J 3 bases; bases outside gene matches: 4. This CDR3 has 15 amino acids. Here the CDR3 DNA reads TGTGCCAGCAGTGAAGTGGGGACAGGTGACTATGGCTACACCTTC. Protein product: CASSEVGTGDYGYTF.

This clone was detected once. The V call is TRBV4-3, the J call TRBJ2-4; 8 bases agree with TRBD1. CDR1 is LGHNA, CDR2 YSLEER, per germline. This CDR3 has 15 residues. V dropped 1 base and J dropped 5; count of bases not matched to a gene: 4. CDR3 loop: CASSQADRAQNIQYF. The CDR3, as DNA: TGCGCCAGCAGCCAAGCGGACAGGGCCCAAAACATTCAGTACTTC.

This chain uses TRBV5-1 with TRBJ2-3; 7 bases line up with TRBD2. V gave up 7 bases and J gave up 5 bases; unmatched junction bases: 13. This CDR3 has 15 residues. Per germline, CDR1 SGHRS and CDR2 YFSETQ. The CDR3 DNA is TGCGCCAGCGGAGGGGCTAGCGGCTCGAAAGATACGCAGTATTTT. Translated, it gives CASGGASGSKDTQYF.

The rearrangement joins TRBV19 to TRBJ1-1, with D maybe TRBD1 (5 bases). The ends were cut back, 3 bases at V and 3 bases at J, with 14 bases in the middle. Germline CDR1 reads LNHDA; CDR2 reads SQIVND (reference sequence). The CDR3 has 15 residues. CDR3 sequence (DNA): TGTGCCAGTAGTATTACGGGGGTTAAGGACACTGAAGCTTTCTTT. Amino acids: CASSITGVKDTEAFF. The full variable domain, in which reference TRBV19 and TRBJ1-1 provide the parts outside the CDR3, is DGGITQSPKYLFRKEGQNVTLSCEQNLNHDAMYWYRQDPGQGLRLIYYSQIVNDFQKGDIAEGYSVSREKKESFPLTVTSAQKNPTAFYLCASSITGVKDTEAFFGQGTRLTVV.

This chain connects TRBV19 to TRBJ2-1; 8 bases match TRBD1. The CDR3 is 15 residues long. Germline CDR1 and CDR2: LNHDA and SQIVND (reference sequence). The J segment lost 4 bases and the V segment lost 5 bases, leaving 7 bases of the junction unmatched. CDR3 amino acids: CASSGGQGAYNEQFF. CDR3 in DNA: TGTGCCAGTAGTGGAGGGCAGGGGGCGTACAATGAGCAGTTCTTC.

The chain couples TRBV29-1 to TRBJ1-6; tentatively, D is TRBD1 (5 bases). The CDR3 consists of 12 residues. The V and J ends lost 4 bases and 8 bases respectively, with 9 bases between them. Germline V CDR1 and CDR2: SQVTM, ANQGSEA. This CDR3 reads CSVARGDSPLHF. The CDR3 bases are TGCAGCGTTGCTCGAGGGGATTCACCCCTCCACTTT.

The V call is TRBV15, the J call TRBJ2-1; the match to TRBD1 covers 12 bases. The CDR3 loop spans 15 amino acids. Germline trimming cut 1 base from V and 10 bases from J; bases unmatched to any gene: 5. Germline V lookup: CDR1 LNHNV, CDR2 YYDKDF (reference sequence). The CDR3 nucleotides are TGTGCCACCAGCAGAGGGGGACAGGGGGCAGGGGAGCAGTTCTTC. Its protein is CATSRGGQGAGEQFF.

The chain links TRBV7-9 to TRBJ1-1, with D unresolved. Germline CDR1 and CDR2: SEHNR and FQNEAQ (reference sequence). Trimming took 6 bases from V and 5 from J, leaving 19 bases between them. The CDR3 covers 15 residues. The CDR3 DNA reads TGTGCCAGCAGGGCCGCGGAGGCGGATAGTACTGAAGCTTTCTTT. It translates to CASRAAEADSTEAFF.

The CDR3 loop reads CASSPAAGEGLETQYF. CDR3 sequence (DNA): TGCGCCAGCAGCCCCGCGGCGGGAGAGGGATTGGAGACCCAGTACTTC. The V call is TRBV4-3, the J call TRBJ2-5; 7 bases map to TRBD2. Germline V gives CDR1 LGHNA, CDR2 YSLEER. J gave up 5 bases and V 4 bases, and 13 bases lay outside the gene matches. The CDR3 contains 16 residues.

V is TRBV28 and J is TRBJ1-3; weak D call: TRBD1 (5 bases). This CDR3 is built from 16 residues. Trimming took 4 bases from V and 7 from J, leaving 20 bases between them. Germline V CDR1 and CDR2: MDHEN, SYDVKM. In DNA, the CDR3 is TGTGCCAGCAGTTCTACGGGGGTTAATACCATCAACACCATATATTTT. It translates to CASSSTGVNTINTIYF.

In this sample, this clone turned up a few times. The chain is built from TRBV3-1 (or the pseudogene TRBV3-2) and TRBJ2-7; unclear D gene. The V end lost 6 bases, the J end lost 1 base, and 7 bases lay between the germline ends. The CDR3 loop spans 12 amino acids. Germline CDR1 and CDR2: LGHDT and YNNKEL (reference sequence). This chain's CDR3 is CASSRFSYEQYF. The CDR3 DNA sequence: TGTGCCAGCAGTCGATTTTCCTACGAGCAGTACTTC.

This chain links TRBV4-1 with TRBJ2-1; 8 bases are shared with TRBD2. Trimming removed 0 bases from V and 3 bases from J; junction bases left unmatched: 4. The CDR3 sequence is 16 residues long. Germline loops: CDR1 MGHRA, CDR2 YSYEKL. The CDR3 loop is CASSQEAGGYYNEQFF. CDR3 nucleotides: TGCGCCAGCAGCCAAGAGGCGGGGGGTTACTACAATGAGCAGTTCTTC.

The V and J genes are TRBV7-9 and TRBJ1-2; D perhaps matches TRBD1 (6 bases). V was trimmed by 5 bases and J by 8 bases, leaving 12 bases between them. The length of the CDR3 is 12 residues. Per the germline V gene, CDR1 is SEHNR and CDR2 is FQNEAQ (reference sequence). As DNA, the CDR3 is TGTGCCAGCAGCCGTGGACAGAACGGCTACACCTTC. Translated: CASSRGQNGYTF. The full variable domain, rest sourced from reference TRBV7-9 and TRBJ1-2, is DTGVSQNPRHKITKRGQNVTFRCDPISEHNRLYWYRQTLGQGPEFLTYFQNEAQLEKSRLLSDRFSAERPKGSFSTLEIQRTEQGDSAMYLCASSRGQNGYTFGSGTRLTVV.

This clone was detected only once. The rearrangement joins TRBV6-6 to TRBJ2-3; weak D call: TRBD2 (6 bases). Germline values: CDR1 MNHNY, CDR2 SVGAGI (reference sequence). The CDR3 is 15 amino acids. V lost 2 bases to trimming and J lost 3 bases, with 12 bases between them. The CDR3 DNA follows: TGTGCCAGCAGTTACCGGCGGGGCGGGACAGATACGCAGTATTTT. As protein: CASSYRRGGTDTQYF.

The sample holds a few counts of this clone. This chain joins TRBV5-1 and TRBJ1-3; possible D gene TRBD1, 5 bases. The CDR3 consists of 14 residues. V lost 7 bases to trimming and J lost 0 bases, with 11 bases between them. Germline V gene data show CDR1 as SGHRS and CDR2 as YFSETQ. CDR3 loop: CASASGSSGNTIYF. Here the CDR3 DNA reads TGCGCCAGCGCGTCAGGGAGCTCTGGAAACACCATATATTTT.

The chain carries TRBV28 and TRBJ1-5, with D possibly TRBD1 on 5 matching bases. Looked up from germline, CDR1 is MDHEN and CDR2 is SYDVKM. Deletions cut 5 bases from V and 1 base from J, with 15 bases between. The CDR3 sequence is 16 residues long. CDR3 DNA sequence: TGTGCCAGCAGTCCGGTCAGGGTATTGAGCAATCAGCCCCAGCATTTT. Translation gives CASSPVRVLSNQPQHF.

The chain links TRBV7-3 to TRBJ1-6; 10 positions match TRBD1. Germline V gene data show CDR1 as SGHTA and CDR2 as FQGTGA. With 5 bases clipped from V and 5 bases from J, the junction kept 3 bases outside the gene matches. This CDR3 is built from 15 residues. The DNA of the CDR3 is TGTGCCAGCAGCCCCGGGACAGGGGATAATTCACCCCTCCACTTT. Amino acids: CASSPGTGDNSPLHF.

The chain couples TRBV9 to TRBJ2-2; the D is unclear. The length of the CDR3 is 14 residues. CDR1 and CDR2 (germline): SGDLS, YYNGEE. Trimming cost V 0 bases and J 6 bases, with 9 bases left between them. This CDR3 reads CASSVATEPGELFF. For the CDR3, the DNA is TGTGCCAGCAGCGTAGCTACAGAACCCGGGGAGCTGTTTTTT.

The gene calls are TRBV6-5 and TRBJ2-1, with D perhaps TRBD1 (6 bases). This CDR3 contains 15 residues. The germline CDR1 and CDR2 sequences are MNHEY and SVGAGI. V was shortened by 4 bases and J by 0 bases, with 10 bases between the two germline ends. DNA of the CDR3: TGTGCCAGCAGTTCTCAGGGGAGCTCCTACAATGAGCAGTTCTTC. Translating it yields CASSSQGSSYNEQFF.

This clone was seen just once. J is TRBJ2-7 and V is TRBV10-3; D is undetermined. Germline CDR1 reads ENHRY; CDR2 reads SYGVKD. The CDR3 contains 14 residues. V was shortened by 0 bases and J by 0 bases, with 6 bases between the two germline ends. The CDR3 reads CAISESGLSYEQYF. CDR3 nucleotides: TGTGCCATCAGTGAGTCAGGGCTCTCCTACGAGCAGTACTTC.

The chain combines TRBV14 with TRBJ1-1, with TRBD1 identical over 7 bases. This CDR3 spans 15 amino acids. Germline CDR1 and CDR2: SGHDN and FVKESK. The ends lost 3 bases at V and 3 bases at J; junction bases unmatched: 7. CDR3 sequence: CASSQIQGRYTEAFF. In DNA, the CDR3 is TGTGCCAGCAGCCAGATACAGGGGCGGTACACTGAAGCTTTCTTT. Full variable domain (rest looked up from reference TRBV14 and TRBJ1-1): EAGVTQFPSHSVIEKGQTVTLRCDPISGHDNLYWYRRVMGKEIKFLLHFVKESKQDESGMPNNRFLAERTGGTYSTLKVQPAELEDSGVYFCASSQIQGRYTEAFFGQGTRLTVV.